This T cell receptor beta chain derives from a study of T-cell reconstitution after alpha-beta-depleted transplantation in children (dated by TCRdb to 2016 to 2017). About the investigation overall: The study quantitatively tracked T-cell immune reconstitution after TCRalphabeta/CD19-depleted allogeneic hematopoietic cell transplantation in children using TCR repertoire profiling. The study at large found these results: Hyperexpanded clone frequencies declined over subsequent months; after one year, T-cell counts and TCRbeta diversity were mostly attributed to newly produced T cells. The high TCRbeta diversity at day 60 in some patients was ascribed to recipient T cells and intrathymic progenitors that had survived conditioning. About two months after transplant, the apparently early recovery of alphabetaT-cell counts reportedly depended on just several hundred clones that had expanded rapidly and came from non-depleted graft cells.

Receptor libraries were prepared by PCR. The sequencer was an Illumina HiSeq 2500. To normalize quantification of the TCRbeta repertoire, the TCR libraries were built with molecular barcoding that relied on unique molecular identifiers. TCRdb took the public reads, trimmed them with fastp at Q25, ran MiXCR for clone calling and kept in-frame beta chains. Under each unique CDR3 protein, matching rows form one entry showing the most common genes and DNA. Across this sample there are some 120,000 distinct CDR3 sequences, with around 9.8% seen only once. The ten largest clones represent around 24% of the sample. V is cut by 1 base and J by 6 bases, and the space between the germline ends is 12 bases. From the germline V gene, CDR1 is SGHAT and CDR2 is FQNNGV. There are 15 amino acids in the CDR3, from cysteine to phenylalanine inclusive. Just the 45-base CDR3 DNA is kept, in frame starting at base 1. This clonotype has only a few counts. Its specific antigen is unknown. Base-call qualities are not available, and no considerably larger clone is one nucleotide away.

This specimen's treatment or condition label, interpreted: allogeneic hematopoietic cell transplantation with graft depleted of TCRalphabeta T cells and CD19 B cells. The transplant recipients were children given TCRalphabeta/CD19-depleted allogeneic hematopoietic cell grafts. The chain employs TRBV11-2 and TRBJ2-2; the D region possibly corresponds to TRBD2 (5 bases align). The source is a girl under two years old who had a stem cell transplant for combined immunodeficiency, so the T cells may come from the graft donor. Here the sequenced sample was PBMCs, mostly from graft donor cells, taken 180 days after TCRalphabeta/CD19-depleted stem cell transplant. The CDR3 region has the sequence CASSLAGSLAGELFF. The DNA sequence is TGTGCCAGCAGCTTAGCGGGAAGCTTGGCCGGGGAGCTGTTTTTT.